The clone carrying this T cell receptor beta chain is a singleton in its sample. Original processing methods: Using reference gene primer amplification, nucleated cell counts were estimated. Here immunoSEQ multiplex PCR was the method, and the copy in TCRdb shows in-frame clones only, minus some. V and J calls and clone size follow that table, whereas D and trimming were derived from the DNA. Altogether 84,000 or so clones are present, about 80% being singletons, with the ten largest covering around 13%. The data derive from a study of blood T cell repertoires in COVID-19. About the study: T cells, B-cell-depleted T cells, or PBMCs supplied cDNA or gDNA.

V lost 8 bases and J lost 1, with 17 bases in between. CDR1 is SEHNR, CDR2 FQNEAQ, per germline (reference sequence). The CDR3 runs to 15 residues. The sequencing input was peripheral blood. The V gene is TRBV7-9, the J gene TRBJ2-5, with D possibly TRBD1 on 5 matching bases. The source is a woman between 40 and 55 years old with active or convalescent COVID-19. The CDR3 nucleotides are TGTGCCAGCGGCAATCCCCAGGGTACCCAAGAGACCCAGTACTTC. Amino acid sequence: CASGNPQGTQETQYF.